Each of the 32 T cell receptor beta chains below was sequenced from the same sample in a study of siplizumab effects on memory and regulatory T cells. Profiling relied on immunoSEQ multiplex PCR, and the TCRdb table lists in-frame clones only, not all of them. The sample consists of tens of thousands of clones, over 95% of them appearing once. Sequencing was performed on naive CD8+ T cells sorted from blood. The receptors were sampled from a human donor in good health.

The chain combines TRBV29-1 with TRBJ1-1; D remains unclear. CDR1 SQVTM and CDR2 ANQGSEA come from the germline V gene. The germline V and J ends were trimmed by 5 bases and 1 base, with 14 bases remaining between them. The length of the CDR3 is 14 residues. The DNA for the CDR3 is TGCAGCGTTACCGACACGTCAAAGAACACTGAAGCTTTCTTT. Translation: CSVTDTSKNTEAFF. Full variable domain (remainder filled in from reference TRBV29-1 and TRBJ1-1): SAVISQKPSRDICQRGTSLTIQCQVDSQVTMMFWYRQQPGQSLTLIATANQGSEATYESGFVIDKFPISRPNLTFSTLTVSNMSPEDSSIYLCSVTDTSKNTEAFFGQGTRLTVV.

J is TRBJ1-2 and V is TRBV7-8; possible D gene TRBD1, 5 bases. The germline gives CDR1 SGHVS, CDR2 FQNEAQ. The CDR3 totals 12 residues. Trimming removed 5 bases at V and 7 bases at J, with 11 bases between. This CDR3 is CASSPSGSGYTF. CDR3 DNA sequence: TGTGCCAGCAGCCCTTCAGGGTCTGGCTACACCTTC.

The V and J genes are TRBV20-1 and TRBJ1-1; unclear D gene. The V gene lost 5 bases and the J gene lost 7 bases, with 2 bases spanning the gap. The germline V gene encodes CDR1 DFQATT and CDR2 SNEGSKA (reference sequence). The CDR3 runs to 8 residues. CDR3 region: CSAGEAFF. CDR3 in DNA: TGCAGTGCTGGTGAAGCTTTCTTT.

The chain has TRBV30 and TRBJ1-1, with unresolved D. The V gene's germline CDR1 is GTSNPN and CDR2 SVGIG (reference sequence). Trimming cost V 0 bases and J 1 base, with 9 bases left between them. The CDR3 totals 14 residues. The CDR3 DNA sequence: TGTGCCTGGAGTGTACTGGGGTCGAACACTGAAGCTTTCTTT. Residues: CAWSVLGSNTEAFF. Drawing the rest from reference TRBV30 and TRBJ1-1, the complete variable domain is SQTIHQWPATLVQPVGSPLSLECTVEGTSNPNLYWYRQAAGRGLQLLFYSVGIGQISSEVPQNLSASRPQDRQFILSSKKLLLSDSGFYLCAWSVLGSNTEAFFGQGTRLTVV.

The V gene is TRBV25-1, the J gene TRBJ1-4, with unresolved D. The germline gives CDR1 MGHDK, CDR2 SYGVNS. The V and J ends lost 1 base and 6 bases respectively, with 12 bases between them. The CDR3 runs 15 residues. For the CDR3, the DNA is TGTGCCAGCAGTGAATGGTCCAGATCGGATGAAAAACTGTTTTTT. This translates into CASSEWSRSDEKLFF. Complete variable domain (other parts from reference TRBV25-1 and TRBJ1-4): EADIYQTPRYLVIGTGKKITLECSQTMGHDKMYWYQQDPGMELHLIHYSYGVNSTEKGDLSSESTVSRIRTEHFPLTLESARPSHTSQYLCASSEWSRSDEKLFFGSGTQLSVL.

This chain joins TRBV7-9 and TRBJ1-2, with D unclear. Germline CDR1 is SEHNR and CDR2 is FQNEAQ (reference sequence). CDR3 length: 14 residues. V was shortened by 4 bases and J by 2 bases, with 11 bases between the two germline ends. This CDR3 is CASSSAGYNYGYTF. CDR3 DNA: TGTGCCAGCAGCTCCGCCGGTTACAACTATGGCTACACCTTC.

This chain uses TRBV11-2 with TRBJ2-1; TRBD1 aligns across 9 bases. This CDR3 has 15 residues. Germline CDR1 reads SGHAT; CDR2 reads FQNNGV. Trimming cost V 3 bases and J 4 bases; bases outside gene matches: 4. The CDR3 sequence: CASSFGTGNYNEQFF. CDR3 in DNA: TGTGCCAGCAGCTTCGGGACAGGGAATTACAATGAGCAGTTCTTC.

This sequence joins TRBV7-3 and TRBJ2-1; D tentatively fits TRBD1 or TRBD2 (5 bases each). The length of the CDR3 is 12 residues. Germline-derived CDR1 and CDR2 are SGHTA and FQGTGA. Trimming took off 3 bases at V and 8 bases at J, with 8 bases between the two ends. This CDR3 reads CASSFEGHEQFF. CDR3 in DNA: TGTGCCAGCAGCTTCGAGGGGCATGAGCAGTTCTTC.

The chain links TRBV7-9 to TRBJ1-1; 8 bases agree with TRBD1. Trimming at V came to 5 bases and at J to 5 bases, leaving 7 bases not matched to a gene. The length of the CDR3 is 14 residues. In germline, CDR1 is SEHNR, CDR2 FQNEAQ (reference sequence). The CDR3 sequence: CASSPTGGETEAFF. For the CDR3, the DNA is TGTGCCAGCAGCCCCACAGGGGGTGAGACTGAAGCTTTCTTT.

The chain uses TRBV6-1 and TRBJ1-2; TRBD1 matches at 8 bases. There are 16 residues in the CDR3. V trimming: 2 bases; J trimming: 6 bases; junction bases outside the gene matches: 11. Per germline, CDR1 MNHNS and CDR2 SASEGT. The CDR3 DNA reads TGTGCCAGCAGTGAAAGCTCGGGGACAGGTCTTAATGGCTACACCTTC. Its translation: CASSESSGTGLNGYTF.

This CDR3 is CASSFENYEQYF. As DNA, the CDR3 is TGCGCCAGCAGCTTTGAGAACTACGAGCAGTACTTC. The chain links TRBV5-1 to TRBJ2-7; D remains unclear. V was shortened by 2 bases and J by 3 bases, with 6 bases between the two germline ends. This CDR3 has 12 amino acids. Germline V gene sequence: CDR1 SGHRS, CDR2 YFSETQ.

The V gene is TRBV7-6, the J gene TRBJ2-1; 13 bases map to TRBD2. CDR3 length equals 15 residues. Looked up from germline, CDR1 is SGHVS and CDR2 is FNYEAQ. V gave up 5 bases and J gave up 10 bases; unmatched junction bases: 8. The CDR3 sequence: CASSLGLAGEQEQFF. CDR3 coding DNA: TGTGCCAGCAGCCTAGGACTAGCGGGAGAACAAGAGCAGTTCTTC.

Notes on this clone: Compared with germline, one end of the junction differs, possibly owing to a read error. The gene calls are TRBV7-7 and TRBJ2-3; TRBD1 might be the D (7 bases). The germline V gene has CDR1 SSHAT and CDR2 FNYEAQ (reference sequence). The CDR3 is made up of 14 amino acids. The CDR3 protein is CASSSRGETDTQYF. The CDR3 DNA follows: TGTGCTAGCAGCTCCAGGGGGGAGACAGATACGCAGTATTTT.

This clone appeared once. As DNA, the CDR3 is TGTGCCAGCAGTTTATCCCTCAAGTATAGCAATCAGCCCCAGCATTTT. Protein: CASSLSLKYSNQPQHF. This sequence joins TRBV27 and TRBJ1-5; D unclear. CDR3 size: 16 residues. V was trimmed by 0 bases and J by 0 bases, leaving 9 bases between them. Germline V gene data show CDR1 as MNHEY and CDR2 as SMNVEV (reference sequence).

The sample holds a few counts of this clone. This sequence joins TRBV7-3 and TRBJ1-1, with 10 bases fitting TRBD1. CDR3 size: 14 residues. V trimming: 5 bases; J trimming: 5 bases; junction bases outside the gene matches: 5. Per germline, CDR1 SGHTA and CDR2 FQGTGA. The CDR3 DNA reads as TGTGCCAGCAGCCACGGGACAGGGGTGACTGAAGCTTTCTTT. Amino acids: CASSHGTGVTEAFF.

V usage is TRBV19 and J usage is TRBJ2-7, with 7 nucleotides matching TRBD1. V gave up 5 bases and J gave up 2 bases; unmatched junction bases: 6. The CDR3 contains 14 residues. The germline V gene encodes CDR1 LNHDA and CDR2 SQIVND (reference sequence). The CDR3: CASSPGTATYEQYF. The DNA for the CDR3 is TGTGCCAGTAGTCCCGGGACAGCTACCTACGAGCAGTACTTC.

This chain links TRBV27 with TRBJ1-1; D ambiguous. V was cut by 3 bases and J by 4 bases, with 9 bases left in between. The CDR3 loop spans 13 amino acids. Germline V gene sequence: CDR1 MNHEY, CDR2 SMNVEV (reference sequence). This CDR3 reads CASSFSASTEAFF. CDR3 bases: TGTGCCAGCAGTTTTTCCGCCAGCACTGAAGCTTTCTTT.

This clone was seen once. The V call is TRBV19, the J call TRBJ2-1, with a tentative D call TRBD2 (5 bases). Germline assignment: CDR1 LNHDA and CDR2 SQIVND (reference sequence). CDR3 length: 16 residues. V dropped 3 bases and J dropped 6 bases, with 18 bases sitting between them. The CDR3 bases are TGTGCCAGTAGTATTCCGGGGTGGGAGCCCCTCAATGAGCAGTTCTTC. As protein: CASSIPGWEPLNEQFF.

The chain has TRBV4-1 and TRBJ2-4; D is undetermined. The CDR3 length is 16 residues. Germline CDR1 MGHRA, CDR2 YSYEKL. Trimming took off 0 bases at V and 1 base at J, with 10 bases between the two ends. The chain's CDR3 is CASSQDTFPAKNIQYF. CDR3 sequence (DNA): TGCGCCAGCAGCCAAGATACGTTCCCGGCCAAAAACATTCAGTACTTC.

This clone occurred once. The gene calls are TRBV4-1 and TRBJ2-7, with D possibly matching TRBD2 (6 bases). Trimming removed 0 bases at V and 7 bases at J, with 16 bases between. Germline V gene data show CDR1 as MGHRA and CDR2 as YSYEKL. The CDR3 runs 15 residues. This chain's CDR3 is CASSQDGTDLWEQYF. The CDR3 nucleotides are TGCGCCAGCAGCCAAGATGGGACTGATCTCTGGGAGCAGTACTTC.

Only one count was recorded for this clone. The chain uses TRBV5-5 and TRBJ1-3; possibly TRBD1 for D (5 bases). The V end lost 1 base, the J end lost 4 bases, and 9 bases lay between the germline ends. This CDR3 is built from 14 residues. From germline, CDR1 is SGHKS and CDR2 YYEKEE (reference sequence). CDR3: CASSLSGFGNTIYF. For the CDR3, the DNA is TGTGCCAGCAGCTTGTCAGGGTTCGGAAACACCATATATTTT.

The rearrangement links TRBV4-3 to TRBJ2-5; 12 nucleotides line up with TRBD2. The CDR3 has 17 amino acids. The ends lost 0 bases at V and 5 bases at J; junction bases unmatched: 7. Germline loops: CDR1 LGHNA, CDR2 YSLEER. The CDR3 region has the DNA TGCGCCAGCAGCCAAGATTCGACTAGCGGGAGTCGCGAGACCCAGTACTTC. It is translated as CASSQDSTSGSRETQYF.

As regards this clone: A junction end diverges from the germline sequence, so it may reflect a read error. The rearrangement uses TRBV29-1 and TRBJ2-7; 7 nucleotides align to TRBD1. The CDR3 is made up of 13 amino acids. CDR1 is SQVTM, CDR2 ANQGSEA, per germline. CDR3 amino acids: CSVEETGKYEQYF. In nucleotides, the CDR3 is TGCAGCGTAGAAGAGACAGGGAAGTACGAGCAGTACTTC.

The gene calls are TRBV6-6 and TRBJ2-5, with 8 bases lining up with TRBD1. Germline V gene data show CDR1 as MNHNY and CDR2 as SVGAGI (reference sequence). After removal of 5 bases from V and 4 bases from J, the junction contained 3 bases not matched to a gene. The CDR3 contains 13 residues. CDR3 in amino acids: CASSDRGGETQYF. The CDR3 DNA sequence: TGTGCCAGCAGTGACAGGGGAGGAGAGACCCAGTACTTC.

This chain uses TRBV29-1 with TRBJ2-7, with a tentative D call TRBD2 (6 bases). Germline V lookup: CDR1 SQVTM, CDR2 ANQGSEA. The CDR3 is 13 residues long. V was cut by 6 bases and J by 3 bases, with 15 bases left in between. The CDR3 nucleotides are TGCAGCGTGCGACCAGCGGGTCGCTACGAGCAGTACTTC. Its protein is CSVRPAGRYEQYF.

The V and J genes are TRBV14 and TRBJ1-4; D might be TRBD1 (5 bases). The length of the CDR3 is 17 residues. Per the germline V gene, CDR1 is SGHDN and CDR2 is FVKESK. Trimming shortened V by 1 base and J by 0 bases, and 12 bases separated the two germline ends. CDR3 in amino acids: CASSQAGALATNEKLFF. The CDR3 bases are TGTGCCAGCAGCCAAGCCGGGGCCCTTGCAACTAATGAAAAACTGTTTTTT.

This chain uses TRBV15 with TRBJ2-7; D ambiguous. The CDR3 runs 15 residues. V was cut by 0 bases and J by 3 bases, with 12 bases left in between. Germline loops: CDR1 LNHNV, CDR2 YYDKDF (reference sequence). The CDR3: CATSRDIAVVYEQYF. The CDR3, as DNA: TGTGCCACCAGCAGAGATATCGCGGTAGTCTACGAGCAGTACTTC.

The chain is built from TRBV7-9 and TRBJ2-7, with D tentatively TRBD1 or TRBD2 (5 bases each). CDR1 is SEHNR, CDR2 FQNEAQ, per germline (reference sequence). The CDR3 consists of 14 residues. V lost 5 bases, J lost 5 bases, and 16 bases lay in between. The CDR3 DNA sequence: TGTGCCAGCAGCAAAAATACCCGGGACCACGAGCAGTACTTC. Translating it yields CASSKNTRDHEQYF.

CDR3: CASSYIETPYEQYF. The CDR3 DNA is TGTGCCAGCAGTTACATAGAGACCCCCTACGAGCAGTACTTC. The rearrangement links TRBV6-6 to TRBJ2-7; D unresolved. Germline V gene lookup returns CDR1 MNHNY and CDR2 SVGAGI (reference sequence). Trimming cost V 2 bases and J 2 bases, with 10 bases left between them. The CDR3 spans 14 residues.

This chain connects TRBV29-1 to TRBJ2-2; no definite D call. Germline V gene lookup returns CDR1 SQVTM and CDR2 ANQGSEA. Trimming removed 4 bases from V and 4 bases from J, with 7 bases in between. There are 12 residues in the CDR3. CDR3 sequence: CSVVGSTGELFF. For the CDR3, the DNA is TGCAGCGTTGTAGGCAGCACCGGGGAGCTGTTTTTT.

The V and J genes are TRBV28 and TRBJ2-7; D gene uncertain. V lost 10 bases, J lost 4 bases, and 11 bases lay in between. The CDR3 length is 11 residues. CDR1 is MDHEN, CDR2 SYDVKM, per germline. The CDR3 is CATRWAYEQYF. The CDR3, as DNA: TGTGCCACTCGGTGGGCTTACGAGCAGTACTTC.

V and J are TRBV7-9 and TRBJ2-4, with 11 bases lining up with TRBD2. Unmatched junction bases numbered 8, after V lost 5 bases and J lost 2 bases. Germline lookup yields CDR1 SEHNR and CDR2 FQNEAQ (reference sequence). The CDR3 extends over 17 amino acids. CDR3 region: CASSGKGLAGSKNIQYF. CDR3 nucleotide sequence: TGTGCCAGCAGCGGAAAAGGACTAGCGGGTTCCAAAAACATTCAGTACTTC.